The source of this TCR beta chain is a study of T cell repertoires in cytomegalovirus infection. TCRdb reprocessed the reads with MiXCR, giving one entry per CDR3 protein. The sample lists under 600,000 distinct CDR3 sequences, 16% occurring once. Germline CDR1 reads DFQATT; CDR2 reads SNEGSKA (reference sequence). V lost 1 base, J lost 5 bases, and 6 bases stayed unmatched. There are 15 residues in the CDR3. Sequencing was done on a sample of CD8+ T cells from PBMCs. The rearrangement links TRBV20-1 to TRBJ1-5, with TRBD1 matching over 9 bases. The receptor's source is a human donor in good health (CMV status not recorded). Some clones in this sample may be carry-over from other donors' samples. CDR3 DNA sequence: TGCAGTGCTAGAGGAACTACAGGGGGCTATCAGCCCCAGCATTTT. As protein: CSARGTTGGYQPQHF.